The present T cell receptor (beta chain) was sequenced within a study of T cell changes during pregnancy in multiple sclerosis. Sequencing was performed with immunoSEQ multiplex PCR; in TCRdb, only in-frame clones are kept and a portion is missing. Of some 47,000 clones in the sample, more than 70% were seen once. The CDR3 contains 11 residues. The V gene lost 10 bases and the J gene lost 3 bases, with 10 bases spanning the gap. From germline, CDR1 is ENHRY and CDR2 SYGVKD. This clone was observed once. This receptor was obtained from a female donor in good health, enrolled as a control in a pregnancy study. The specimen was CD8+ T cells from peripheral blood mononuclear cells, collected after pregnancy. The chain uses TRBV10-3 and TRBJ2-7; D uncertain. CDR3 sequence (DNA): TGTGCCACCCTGGCCGACTACGAGCAGTACTTC. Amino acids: CATLADYEQYF.